This T cell receptor (beta chain) is drawn from a study of T cells in Graves' hyperthyroidism and ophthalmopathy. Notes on the study in general: Most thyroid clonotypes that were expanded above 0.001 also turned up in blood.

Germline assignment: CDR1 SGHRS and CDR2 YFSETQ. CDR3 size: 14 residues. Between the trimmed V and J ends, which lost 0 bases and 9 bases, there was a span of 13 bases. Only a few counts were recorded for this clonotype. What it binds is unknown. The source material, RNA transcripts, was used to amplify TCR beta CDR3 regions. The HTBI set primed first-round TCR CDR3 RT-PCR. TCRdb passed the multiplex PCR reads through MiXCR, listing each CDR3 protein once. The sample shows more than 300,000 distinct CDR3 sequences, approximately 15% of them seen only once. No ophthalmopathy progression within 18 months constituted stable Graves' hyperthyroidism.

The clonotype was recovered from a woman in her fifties or sixties with Graves' hyperthyroidism. Sequencing was performed on blood. J is TRBJ2-1 and V is TRBV5-1; weak D call: TRBD1 (6 bases). The CDR3 spells CASSLAPEGGEQFF. CDR3 in DNA: TGCGCCAGCAGCTTGGCCCCGGAAGGGGGTGAGCAGTTCTTC.